The 15 T cell receptor beta chains presented below share a single source sample, sequenced in a study of OX40 agonist ivuxolimab in advanced cancers. Measured with immunoSEQ multiplex PCR; TCRdb has only the in-frame clones, and not every one. The profile covers about 85,000 clones, with 86% appearing a single time and around 2% taken by the ten largest. Sequenced material: CD4+ or CD8+ T cells sorted from blood, taken in a trial of the OX40 agonist ivuxolimab. These receptors were obtained from an adult with an advanced solid tumor such as melanoma, head and neck, liver or kidney cancer.

The J gene is TRBJ1-1, the V gene TRBV19; D remains unclear. This CDR3 region has 10 residues. Germline CDR1 reads LNHDA; CDR2 reads SQIVND (reference sequence). As DNA, the CDR3 is TGTGCAACCGCGGCGCAGGTGGCTTTCTTT. This sequence encodes CATAAQVAFF.

The chain uses TRBV7-2 and TRBJ2-5, with D maybe TRBD2 (6 bases). The CDR3 is made up of 14 amino acids. The germline gives CDR1 SGHTA, CDR2 FQGNSA. The V gene lost 4 bases and the J gene lost 1 base, with 10 bases spanning the gap. The DNA of the CDR3 is TGTGCCAGCAGCTCCCTGGGGGGCCAAGAGACCCAGTACTTC. Its protein is CASSSLGGQETQYF. Drawing the rest from reference TRBV7-2 and TRBJ2-5, the complete variable domain is GAGVSQSPSNKVTEKGKDVELRCDPISGHTALYWYRQSLGQGLEFLIYFQGNSAPDKSGLPSDRFSAERTGGSVSTLTIQRTQQEDSAVYLCASSSLGGQETQYFGPGTRLLVL.

J is TRBJ2-7 and V is TRBV5-4, with TRBD1 matching over 10 bases. The ends lost 5 bases at V and 4 bases at J; junction bases unmatched: 6. This CDR3 is built from 14 residues. CDR1 SGHNT and CDR2 YYREEE come from the germline V gene (reference sequence). The CDR3 protein is CASSSRDRGYEQYF. The CDR3 bases are TGTGCCAGCAGTTCGCGGGACAGGGGTTACGAGCAGTACTTC.

The chain joins TRBV18 to TRBJ2-7; D may be TRBD1 (5 bases). Germline lookup yields CDR1 KGHSH and CDR2 LQKENI. The CDR3 is 14 residues long. The V end was cut by 0 bases, the J end by 4 bases, with 10 bases between. This CDR3 reads CASSPPDRPYEQYF. CDR3 coding DNA: TGTGCCAGCTCACCACCCGACAGACCTTACGAGCAGTACTTC.

This clone came up once. V is TRBV5-1 and J is TRBJ1-2; the D gene is possibly TRBD1 (5 bases). Germline V CDR1 and CDR2: SGHRS, YFSETQ. The V and J ends lost 4 bases and 4 bases respectively, with 14 bases between them. The CDR3 is made up of 14 amino acids. Here the CDR3 reads CASSPNGGLYGYTF. CDR3 nucleotides: TGCGCCAGCAGCCCCAACGGGGGTCTCTATGGCTACACCTTC.

The chain uses TRBV7-9 and TRBJ1-1; D gene unclear. Germline V lookup: CDR1 SEHNR, CDR2 FQNEAQ (reference sequence). Trimming shortened V by 3 bases and J by 0 bases, and 2 bases separated the two germline ends. The CDR3 extends over 12 amino acids. CDR3 nucleotides: TGTGCCAGCAGCTTTATGAACACTGAAGCTTTCTTT. Its protein is CASSFMNTEAFF.

Comments on this clone: This clone may be a read error of a much larger clone one base away. J is TRBJ2-1 and V is TRBV28; the match to TRBD2 covers 7 bases. The CDR3 spans 14 residues. V was clipped by 6 bases and J by 0 bases; unmatched bases: 2. In germline, CDR1 is MDHEN, CDR2 SYDVKM. Here the CDR3 reads CASRRGSSYNEQFF. DNA for the CDR3: TGTGCCAGCAGGCGGGGGAGCTCCTACAATGAGCAGTTCTTC.

The chain combines TRBV9 with TRBJ1-1; perhaps TRBD1 as D (5 bases). The germline V and J ends were trimmed by 6 bases and 1 base, with 13 bases remaining between them. The germline V gene has CDR1 SGDLS and CDR2 YYNGEE. The CDR3 loop spans 14 amino acids. CDR3 nucleotides: TGTGCCAGCACGTTGGGGCTGTGGAACACTGAAGCTTTCTTT. It is translated as CASTLGLWNTEAFF.

The rearrangement links TRBV4-2 to TRBJ2-7; 7 positions agree with TRBD1. Germline V lookup: CDR1 LGHNA, CDR2 YNFKEQ. V lost 4 bases to trimming and J lost 2 bases; unmatched junction nucleotides: 8. The CDR3 covers 15 residues. CDR3 sequence (DNA): TGTGCCAGCAGCCCGACCGGGACAGTCCCCTACGAGCAGTACTTC. Translated: CASSPTGTVPYEQYF.

This clone was found a few times. Additional DNA sequences in this sample encode the identical CDR3. The rearrangement links TRBV27 to TRBJ2-1; 11 bases are shared with TRBD2. V dropped 2 bases and J dropped 6; count of bases not matched to a gene: 6. CDR1 MNHEY and CDR2 SMNVEV come from the germline V gene (reference sequence). The CDR3 sequence is 16 residues long. The CDR3 is CASSLGLAGGSNEQFF. CDR3 bases: TGTGCCAGCAGTTTAGGCCTAGCGGGGGGAAGCAATGAGCAGTTCTTC.

A single count supports this clone. The genes are TRBV6-1 and TRBJ1-1; weak D call: TRBD1 (5 bases). CDR3 length: 15 residues. The germline gives CDR1 MNHNS, CDR2 SASEGT. V lost 2 bases to trimming and J lost 6 bases, with 16 bases between them. CDR3 protein: CASSERRRDLPEAFF. DNA for the CDR3: TGTGCCAGCAGTGAAAGACGCCGGGACCTCCCTGAAGCTTTCTTT.

The chain carries TRBV4-2 and TRBJ1-1, with 7 nucleotides matching TRBD1. After removal of 3 bases from V and 0 bases from J, the junction contained 4 bases not matched to a gene. Germline loops: CDR1 LGHNA, CDR2 YNFKEQ. The CDR3 loop spans 15 amino acids. Here the CDR3 DNA reads TGTGCCAGCAGCCAGGCGGACAGGTTGAACACTGAAGCTTTCTTT. Its translation is CASSQADRLNTEAFF.

The chain couples TRBV5-4 to TRBJ2-1; D remains unclear. The germline V gene has CDR1 SGHNT and CDR2 YYREEE (reference sequence). The CDR3 contains 15 residues. Trimming removed 6 bases from V and 6 bases from J, with 19 bases in between. CDR3: CASTPEDASPNEQFF. The CDR3 bases are TGTGCCAGCACCCCCGAAGACGCGTCCCCCAATGAGCAGTTCTTC.

The chain combines TRBV5-4 with TRBJ2-1, with 11 bases fitting TRBD2. Germline CDR1 and CDR2: SGHNT and YYREEE (reference sequence). The CDR3 sequence is 15 residues long. J gave up 8 bases and V 0 bases, and 4 bases lay outside the gene matches. The CDR3 sequence: CASSLGLAGKDEQFF. CDR3 nucleotide sequence: TGTGCCAGCAGCTTGGGACTAGCGGGGAAAGATGAGCAGTTCTTC.

The gene calls are TRBV7-9 and TRBJ2-5; D gene ambiguous. The germline CDR1 and CDR2 sequences are SEHNR and FQNEAQ (reference sequence). Trimming shortened V by 3 bases and J by 4 bases, and 9 bases separated the two germline ends. The length of the CDR3 is 13 residues. The CDR3 region is CASSLFGVETQYF. CDR3 nucleotide sequence: TGTGCCAGCAGCTTGTTTGGGGTAGAGACCCAGTACTTC.